The next 3 T cell receptor beta chains were all read from a single sample in a study of T cells expressing NK-cell markers. TCRdb re-called the 5' RACE reads, yielding one record per CDR3 amino acid sequence without DNA. The listing contains 25,000 to 35,000 distinct CDR3 sequences. Input material: blood T cells: a sorted CD56 or NKG2C T cell subset, CD4+ or CD8+ T cells, or bulk PBMC T cells (not recorded which). These receptors were taken from a woman aged 18-70 years in good health.

The chain recombines TRBV27 with TRBJ2-7; with no DNA, the TCRdb D assignment of TRBD1 cannot be verified. This CDR3 contains 15 residues. Germline V gene lookup returns CDR1 MNHEY and CDR2 SMNVEV (reference sequence). The CDR3 reads CASSVGTGGIYEQYF.

The gene calls are TRBV15 and TRBJ2-7. The length of the CDR3 is 14 residues. Germline V gene data show CDR1 as LNHNV and CDR2 as YYDKDF (reference sequence). The CDR3: CATSRDSGYGEQYF.

V gene TRBV28 combines with J gene TRBJ2-1; TCRdb selects TRBD2, and the lack of DNA leaves this call unchecked. This CDR3 region has 14 residues. In germline, CDR1 is MDHEN, CDR2 SYDVKM. CDR3 loop: CASSFLSEINEQFF.